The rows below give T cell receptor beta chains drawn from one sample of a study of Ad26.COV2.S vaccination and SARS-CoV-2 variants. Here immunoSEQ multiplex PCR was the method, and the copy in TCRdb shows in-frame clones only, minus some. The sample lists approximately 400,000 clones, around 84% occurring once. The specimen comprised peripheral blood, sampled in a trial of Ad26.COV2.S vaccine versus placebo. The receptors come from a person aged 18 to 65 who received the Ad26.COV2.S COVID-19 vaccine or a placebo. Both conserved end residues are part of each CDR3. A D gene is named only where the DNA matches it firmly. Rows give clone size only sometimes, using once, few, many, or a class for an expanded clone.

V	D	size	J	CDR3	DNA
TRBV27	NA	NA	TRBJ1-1	CASRDRPPDTEAFF	TGTGCCAGCAGGGACAGACCTCCTGACACTGAAGCTTTCTTT
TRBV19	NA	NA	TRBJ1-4	CASSPLGGPSGKLFF	TGTGCCAGTAGTCCCCTCGGGGGGCCAAGCGGAAAACTGTTTTTT
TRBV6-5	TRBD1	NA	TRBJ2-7	CASSYSVTGGPEQYF	TGTGCCAGCAGTTACTCCGTGACAGGGGGGCCCGAGCAGTACTTC
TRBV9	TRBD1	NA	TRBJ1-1	CASSVVTGGTEAFF	TGTGCCAGCAGCGTAGTGACAGGGGGCACTGAAGCTTTCTTT
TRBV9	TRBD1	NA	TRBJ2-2	CASSAQGYTGELFF	TGTGCCAGCAGCGCACAGGGGTACACCGGGGAGCTGTTTTTT
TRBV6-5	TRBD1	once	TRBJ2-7	CASRTEGQGSYEQYF	TGTGCCAGCAGGACCGAAGGACAGGGCTCCTACGAGCAGTACTTC
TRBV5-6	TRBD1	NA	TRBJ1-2	CASSWDRGGNYGYTF	TGTGCCAGCAGCTGGGACAGGGGAGGAAACTATGGCTACACCTTC
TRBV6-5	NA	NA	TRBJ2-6	CASIRGDSGANVLTF	TGTGCCAGCATCCGGGGAGACTCTGGGGCCAACGTCCTGACTTTC
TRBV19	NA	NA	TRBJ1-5	CASSIRGGRDNQPQHF	TGTGCCAGTAGTATACGGGGCGGGCGGGACAATCAGCCCCAGCATTTT
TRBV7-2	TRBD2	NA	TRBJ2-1	CATFPGLTKGEQFF	TGTGCCACTTTTCCGGGACTAACAAAGGGTGAGCAGTTCTTC
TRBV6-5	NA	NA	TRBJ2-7	CASIGRMYEQYF	TGTGCCAGCATTGGCAGAATGTACGAGCAGTACTTC
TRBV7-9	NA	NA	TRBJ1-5	CASSLASGAVSNQPQHF	TGTGCCAGCAGCTTAGCGTCAGGGGCTGTGAGCAATCAGCCCCAGCATTTT
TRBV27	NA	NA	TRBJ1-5	CASSHTGPQPQHF	TGTGCCAGCAGTCATACAGGTCCTCAGCCCCAGCATTTT
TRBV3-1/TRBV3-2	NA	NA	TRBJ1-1	CASSQGTATGEAFF	TGTGCCAGCAGCCAAGGGACAGCCACCGGTGAAGCTTTCTTT
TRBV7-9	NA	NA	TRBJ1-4	CASSLASFDMINEKLFF	TGTGCCAGCAGCTTAGCTTCGTTTGACATGATAAATGAAAAACTGTTTTTT
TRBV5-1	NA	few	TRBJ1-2	CASSLDRANYGYTF	TGCGCCAGCAGCTTGGACAGAGCTAACTATGGCTACACCTTC
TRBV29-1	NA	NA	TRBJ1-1	CSVNEGGTEAFF	TGCAGCGTTAATGAGGGGGGCACTGAAGCTTTCTTT
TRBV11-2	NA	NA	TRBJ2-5	CASSPTRRGGRGETQYF	TGTGCCAGCAGCCCCACAAGAAGGGGGGGCCGTGGAGAGACCCAGTACTTC
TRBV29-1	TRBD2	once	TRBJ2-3	CSVGLVAGASRTDTQYF	TGCAGCGTCGGGTTGGTAGCGGGGGCCTCGCGCACAGATACGCAGTATTTT
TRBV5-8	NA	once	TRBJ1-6	CASSLLAPLHF	TGTGCCAGCAGCTTGTTGGCGCCCCTCCACTTT
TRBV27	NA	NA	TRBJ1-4	CASSLYREANEKLFF	TGTGCCAGCAGTTTATACAGGGAGGCTAATGAAAAACTGTTTTTT
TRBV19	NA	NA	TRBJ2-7	CASSYGRDYYEQYF	TGTGCCAGTAGTTACGGGCGGGATTACTACGAGCAGTACTTC
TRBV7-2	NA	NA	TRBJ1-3	CASSPWEGRSGNTIYF	TGTGCCAGCAGCCCGTGGGAGGGGCGGAGTGGAAACACCATATATTTT
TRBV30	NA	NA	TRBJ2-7	CAWSAKYEQYF	TGTGCCTGGAGTGCGAAGTACGAGCAGTACTTC
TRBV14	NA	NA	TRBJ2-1	CASRVGGAYNEQFF	TGTGCCAGCAGGGTAGGGGGGGCCTACAATGAGCAGTTCTTC
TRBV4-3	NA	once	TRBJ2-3	CASSQDGGAMDTQYF	TGCGCCAGCAGCCAAGATGGGGGAGCAATGGATACGCAGTATTTT
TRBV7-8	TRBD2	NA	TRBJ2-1	CASSISIAGDLYNEQFF	TGTGCCAGCAGCATAAGTATAGCGGGAGATCTCTACAATGAGCAGTTCTTC
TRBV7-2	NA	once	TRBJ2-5	CASSKAGPRETQYF	TGTGCCAGCAGCAAGGCCGGGCCCCGGGAGACCCAGTACTTC
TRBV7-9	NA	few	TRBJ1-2	CASSLERGFGYGYTF	TGTGCCAGCAGCTTAGAGAGGGGGTTCGGCTATGGCTACACCTTC
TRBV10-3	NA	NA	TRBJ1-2	CAISGGDGLNYGYTF	TGTGCCATCAGTGGAGGGGACGGACTAAACTATGGCTACACCTTC
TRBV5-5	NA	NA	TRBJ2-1	CASSPVKVSTYNEQFF	TGTGCCAGCAGCCCCGTTAAAGTAAGCACCTACAATGAGCAGTTCTTC
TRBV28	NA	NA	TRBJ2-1	CASSFEGRFYNEQFF	TGTGCCAGCAGTTTCGAGGGGCGCTTCTACAATGAGCAGTTCTTC
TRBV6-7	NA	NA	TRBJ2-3	CASSYRGRRSPDTQYF	TGTGCCAGCAGTTACAGGGGGAGGCGGAGTCCAGATACGCAGTATTTT
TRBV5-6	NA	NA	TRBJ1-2	CASSVFRPTNYGYTF	TGTGCCAGCAGCGTCTTCAGGCCGACTAACTATGGCTACACCTTC
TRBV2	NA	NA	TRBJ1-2	CASSYTVPGGYTF	TGTGCCAGCAGTTATACCGTCCCGGGTGGCTACACCTTC
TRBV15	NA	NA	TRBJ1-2	CATQRIRDETRGEGYTF	TGTGCCACCCAAAGAATCCGGGACGAGACAAGGGGTGAGGGCTACACCTTC
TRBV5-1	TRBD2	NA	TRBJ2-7	CASSPGLTTYEQYF	TGCGCCAGCAGCCCGGGACTAACAACCTACGAGCAGTACTTC
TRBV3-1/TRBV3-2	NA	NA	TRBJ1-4	CASSQVCPQKGGKPGSTNEKLFF	TGTGCCAGCAGCCAAGTATGCCCCCAGAAGGGCGGAAAACCAGGTTCAACTAATGAAAAACTGTTTTTT
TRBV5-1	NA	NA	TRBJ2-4	CASSFYGEAKNIQYF	TGCGCCAGCAGCTTCTACGGGGAGGCCAAAAACATTCAGTACTTC
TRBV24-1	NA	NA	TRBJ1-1	CATSDSDRNTEAFF	TGTGCCACCAGTGATTCTGACAGAAACACTGAAGCTTTCTTT
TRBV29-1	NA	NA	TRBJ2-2	CSVYNTGELFF	TGCAGCGTATATAACACCGGGGAGCTGTTTTTT
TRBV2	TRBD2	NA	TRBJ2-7	CASGSGVSEQYF	TGTGCCAGCGGGAGCGGGGTAAGCGAGCAGTACTTC
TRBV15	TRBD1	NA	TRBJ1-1	CATSRDYAGGLTEAFF	TGTGCCACCAGCAGAGATTATGCAGGGGGCCTCACTGAAGCTTTCTTT
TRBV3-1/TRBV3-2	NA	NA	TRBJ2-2	CASSQAPFGRANANTGELFF	TGTGCCAGCAGCCAAGCCCCTTTTGGACGAGCCAACGCGAACACCGGGGAGCTGTTTTTT
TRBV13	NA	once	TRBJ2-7	CASSLLRGDEQYF	TGTGCCAGCAGCTTGTTACGAGGGGACGAGCAGTACTTC
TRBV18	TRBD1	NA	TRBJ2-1	CASSPSQGAYNEQFF	TGTGCCAGCTCACCATCGCAGGGGGCGTACAATGAGCAGTTCTTC
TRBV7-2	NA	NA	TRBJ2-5	CASSLGQVTDQETQYF	TGTGCCAGCAGCTTAGGTCAAGTGACAGACCAAGAGACCCAGTACTTC
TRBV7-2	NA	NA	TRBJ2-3	CASSSTDTQYF	TGTGCCAGCAGCTCAACAGATACGCAGTATTTT
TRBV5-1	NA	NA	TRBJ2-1	CASSLASATYNEQFF	TGCGCCAGCAGCTTGGCCTCGGCAACCTACAATGAGCAGTTCTTC
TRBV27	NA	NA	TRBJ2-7	CASSRTQGNYEQYF	TGTGCCAGCAGCCGCACACAGGGAAACTACGAGCAGTACTTC
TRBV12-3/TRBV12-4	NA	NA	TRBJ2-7	CASSFGTAGEQYF	TGTGCCAGCAGTTTCGGGACAGCGGGGGAGCAGTACTTC
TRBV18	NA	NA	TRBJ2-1	CASSLAGTAYNEQFF	TGTGCCAGCTCACTCGCCGGGACGGCCTACAATGAGCAGTTCTTC
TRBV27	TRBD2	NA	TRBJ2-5	CASSLSGSGSWEETQYF	TGTGCCAGCAGTTTATCGGGTAGCGGGAGTTGGGAAGAGACCCAGTACTTC
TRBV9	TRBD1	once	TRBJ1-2	CASSPLDREYGYTF	TGTGCCAGCAGCCCCTTGGACAGGGAATATGGCTACACCTTC